These 29 T cell receptor beta chains share one sample of origin, sequenced in a study of cytomegalovirus exposure and HLA in healthy donors. PCR amplification relied on 60 Vbeta primers (plus 13 Jbeta primers). Libraries were prepared by immunoSEQ multiplex PCR; TCRdb keeps only in-frame clonotypes and omits some of them. Among 150,000 to 200,000 clones listed, 80% to 85% were seen once. The sequenced sample was PBMCs. The receptors come from a man aged 45 to 65 in good health and CMV-seropositive.

This sequence joins TRBV10-3 and TRBJ2-1; D call uncertain. Per germline, CDR1 ENHRY and CDR2 SYGVKD. The length of the CDR3 is 13 residues. V was cut by 3 bases and J by 11 bases, with 14 bases left in between. The chain's CDR3 is CAISEGVTQQQFF. CDR3 in DNA: TGTGCCATCAGTGAAGGAGTAACCCAACAGCAGTTCTTC.

This chain links TRBV5-1 with TRBJ2-7; TRBD1 matches at 7 bases. With 2 bases clipped from V and 1 base from J, the junction kept 9 bases outside the gene matches. The CDR3 spans 16 residues. The germline V gene has CDR1 SGHRS and CDR2 YFSETQ. The chain's CDR3 is CASSFTRTGESYEQYF. CDR3 sequence (DNA): TGCGCCAGCAGCTTTACGAGGACAGGAGAGTCCTACGAGCAGTACTTC.

The chain combines TRBV9 with TRBJ2-2; a possible D gene is TRBD1 (6 bases). The V and J ends lost 1 base and 2 bases respectively, with 12 bases between them. CDR3 length: 16 amino acids. Germline V gene data show CDR1 as SGDLS and CDR2 as YYNGEE. CDR3 bases: TGTGCCAGCAGCGTAAATCCAGGGGCCAACACCGGGGAGCTGTTTTTT. Translating it yields CASSVNPGANTGELFF.

The rearrangement uses TRBV6-5 and TRBJ1-6, with 8 positions matching TRBD1. The J segment lost 7 bases and the V segment lost 6 bases, leaving 5 bases of the junction unmatched. CDR1 is MNHEY, CDR2 SVGAGI, per germline. The CDR3 covers 14 residues. This CDR3 is CASRAGGRNSPLHF. CDR3 bases: TGTGCCAGCAGGGCAGGGGGCAGGAATTCACCCCTCCACTTT.

This chain uses TRBV28 with TRBJ2-7; 8 nucleotides match TRBD1. The CDR3 is made up of 15 amino acids. Germline CDR1 and CDR2: MDHEN and SYDVKM. After removal of 6 bases from V and 0 bases from J, the junction contained 7 bases not matched to a gene. This CDR3 reads CASSPGQVTSYEQYF. For the CDR3, the DNA is TGTGCCAGCAGCCCGGGACAGGTGACCTCCTACGAGCAGTACTTC.

The chain couples TRBV25-1 to TRBJ2-2; D remains ambiguous. Germline V gives CDR1 MGHDK, CDR2 SYGVNS. V was shortened by 4 bases and J by 5 bases, with 8 bases between the two germline ends. This CDR3 spans 13 amino acids. The CDR3 nucleotides are TGTGCCAGCAGTGCCCTGTCGACCGGGGAGCTGTTTTTT. Its translation: CASSALSTGELFF.

Comment on this clone: A read error may produce the germline difference seen at one junction end. In the same sample, other DNA sequences code for this CDR3. V gene TRBV25-1 combines with J gene TRBJ1-6; TRBD1 might be the D (6 bases). The CDR3 is 16 amino acids. Per germline, CDR1 MGHDK and CDR2 SYGVNS. CDR3 coding DNA: TGTGCCAGCAGTGAACAGGGGAGGGGAGATAATTCCCCCCTCCACTTT. Translated: CASSEQGRGDNSPLHF.

This chain links TRBV11-1 with TRBJ2-1; 15 bases map to TRBD2. V dropped 5 bases and J dropped 10; count of bases not matched to a gene: 6. This CDR3 has 15 amino acids. In germline, CDR1 is SGHAT, CDR2 FQDESV (reference sequence). CDR3 amino acids: CASSPGLAGGHEQFF. The CDR3 DNA sequence: TGTGCCAGCAGCCCAGGACTAGCGGGGGGGCACGAGCAGTTCTTC.

The chain couples TRBV7-6 to TRBJ1-3; maybe TRBD1 (5 bases). CDR1 and CDR2 from the germline V gene are SGHVS and FNYEAQ. The CDR3 extends over 15 amino acids. V was pared by 5 bases and J by 0 bases, with 11 bases between. CDR3 amino acids: CASSGDSFSGNTIYF. DNA for the CDR3: TGTGCCAGCAGCGGAGACAGTTTCTCTGGAAACACCATATATTTT.

This rearrangement joins TRBV7-8 to TRBJ2-5; possibly TRBD2 for D (7 bases). The length of the CDR3 is 14 residues. The germline V and J ends were trimmed by 7 bases and 8 bases, with 20 bases remaining between them. CDR1 and CDR2 (germline): SGHVS, FQNEAQ. The DNA for the CDR3 is TGTGCCAGCATCCGGAGGGAGGGGGTAATAACCCAGTACTTC. Translating gives CASIRREGVITQYF.

This clone appeared a few times. V usage is TRBV11-2 and J usage is TRBJ2-7; weak D call: TRBD2 (5 bases). The CDR3 is 14 residues long. The V and J ends lost 3 bases and 5 bases respectively, with 14 bases between them. Germline CDR1 is SGHAT and CDR2 is FQNNGV. The CDR3, as DNA: TGTGCCAGCAGCTTGGTCGTCTCGGGGAACGAGCAGTACTTC. Its translation is CASSLVVSGNEQYF.

The chain carries TRBV7-6 and TRBJ1-5; D is undetermined. The CDR3 loop spans 15 amino acids. The ends were cut back, 1 base at V and 0 bases at J, with 7 bases in the middle. In germline, CDR1 is SGHVS, CDR2 FNYEAQ. The CDR3 coding sequence is TGTGCCAGCAGCTTAGAGTACAGTAGCAATCAGCCCCAGCATTTT. It specifies CASSLEYSSNQPQHF.

This chain joins TRBV7-2 and TRBJ2-1, with 8 bases that match TRBD1. Germline CDR1 SGHTA, CDR2 FQGNSA. CDR3 length equals 15 residues. The trim removed 1 base at V and 8 bases at J, leaving 7 bases unmatched. CDR3 DNA sequence: TGTGCCAGCAGCTTAGTTCAGGGGGCAAGATATGAGCAGTTCTTC. Amino acids: CASSLVQGARYEQFF.

The V call is TRBV4-2, the J call TRBJ1-6; 7 positions agree with TRBD1. Per the germline V gene, CDR1 is LGHNA and CDR2 is YNFKEQ. Germline trimming cut 0 bases from V and 6 bases from J; bases unmatched to any gene: 5. The CDR3 length is 16 residues. Written as DNA, the CDR3 is TGTGCCAGCAGCCAAGAGGGGACAGCATTTAATTCACCCCTCCACTTT. This sequence encodes CASSQEGTAFNSPLHF.

The CDR3 region has the DNA TGTGCCATCCCCAGGGGCTGGACTAGCGGGAACACCGGGGAGCTGTTTTTT. It codes for CAIPRGWTSGNTGELFF. V gene TRBV10-3 combines with J gene TRBJ2-2, with TRBD2 identical over 10 bases. V gave up 8 bases and J gave up 1 base; unmatched junction bases: 10. Germline lookup yields CDR1 ENHRY and CDR2 SYGVKD. The CDR3 has 17 residues.

A single count supports this clone. CDR3 sequence: CASSSQGTLGREQYF. The CDR3 region has the DNA TGTGCCAGCAGTTCCCAGGGGACGTTGGGGAGGGAGCAGTACTTC. The rearrangement joins TRBV6-1 to TRBJ2-5; D is possibly TRBD2 (7 bases). The V gene's germline CDR1 is MNHNS and CDR2 SASEGT. V gave up 5 bases and J gave up 11 bases, with 24 bases separating them. CDR3 length: 15 residues.

There are a few counts of this clone. This chain uses TRBV9 with TRBJ2-1, with TRBD2 matching over 9 bases. The germline CDR1 and CDR2 sequences are SGDLS and YYNGEE. This CDR3 has 17 amino acids. Losses at the gene ends were 0 bases for V and 8 bases for J; bases not matched to a gene: 12. The CDR3 nucleotides read TGTGCCAGCAGCGTAGAGCGTAGTAGCGGGAGTAGAGATGAGCAGTTCTTC. Translated: CASSVERSSGSRDEQFF.

V usage is TRBV19 and J usage is TRBJ2-5; TRBD1 might be the D (5 bases). This CDR3 has 14 residues. V was cut by 3 bases and J by 3 bases, with 11 bases left in between. Germline CDR1 and CDR2: LNHDA and SQIVND (reference sequence). The CDR3 DNA reads as TGTGCCAGTAGTATTAGGAAAGGGGAAGAGACCCAGTACTTC. It specifies CASSIRKGEETQYF.

The chain has TRBV7-3 and TRBJ2-5; 9 bases map to TRBD2. This CDR3 has 15 amino acids. Per the germline V gene, CDR1 is SGHTA and CDR2 is FQGTGA. Losses at the gene ends were 2 bases for V and 5 bases for J; bases not matched to a gene: 6. CDR3 nucleotides: TGTGCCAGCAGCTTAGGTAGCGGGGGCGGGGAGACCCAGTACTTC. Translation: CASSLGSGGGETQYF.

This chain joins TRBV28 and TRBJ1-2, with a possible D match to TRBD1 (6 bases). Trimming took 6 bases from V and 8 from J, leaving 19 bases between them. Germline values: CDR1 MDHEN, CDR2 SYDVKM. This CDR3 is built from 14 residues. The CDR3 DNA sequence: TGTGCCAGCAGCCAAGTTTCGGGGGGCGGGGGCTACACCTTC. Protein product: CASSQVSGGGGYTF.

The gene calls are TRBV27 and TRBJ2-7; 7 bases align to TRBD1. The V gene end was trimmed by 1 base and the J gene end by 3 bases; junction bases not matched to a gene: 3. The CDR3 is made up of 14 amino acids. Looked up from germline, CDR1 is MNHEY and CDR2 is SMNVEV (reference sequence). CDR3 region: CASSLYRGNYEQYF. The CDR3 nucleotides are TGTGCCAGCAGTTTATACAGGGGTAACTACGAGCAGTACTTC.

This chain uses TRBV5-1 with TRBJ2-7; a possible D gene is TRBD2 (5 bases). Trimming removed 0 bases at V and 0 bases at J, with 10 bases between. CDR1 is SGHRS, CDR2 YFSETQ, per germline. CDR3 size: 15 residues. As DNA, the CDR3 is TGCGCCAGCAGCTTGGTTCCGGGGAGCTCCTACGAGCAGTACTTC. As protein: CASSLVPGSSYEQYF.

CDR3 protein: CASNLPARDTQYF. CDR3 DNA sequence: TGTGCCAGCAACCTACCCGCTAGGGATACGCAGTATTTT. The J gene is TRBJ2-3, the V gene TRBV6-6, with no clear D. The CDR3 runs 13 residues. Germline values: CDR1 MNHNY, CDR2 SVGAGI (reference sequence). V lost 7 bases and J lost 6, with 14 bases in between.

This clone was observed a single time. The junction departs from germline at one end; a sequencing error may be responsible. Written as DNA, the CDR3 is TGTGCTAGCAGGAACTTAGCGGGAGGCACCGGGGAGCTGTTTTTT. This sequence encodes CASRNLAGGTGELFF. The chain recombines TRBV7-7 with TRBJ2-2; 10 positions match TRBD2. Germline V gene data show CDR1 as SSHAT and CDR2 as FNYEAQ (reference sequence). The CDR3 length is 15 residues.

V usage is TRBV5-4 and J usage is TRBJ1-3, with 7 bases matching TRBD1. CDR3 length: 14 residues. V lost 4 bases and J lost 7; bases outside the gene matches: 8. CDR1 is SGHNT and CDR2 is YYREEE in the germline V gene (reference sequence). The CDR3 region is CASSRETGMNTIYF. The CDR3 DNA follows: TGTGCCAGCAGCCGCGAGACAGGGATGAACACCATATATTTT.

The chain joins TRBV2 to TRBJ2-5, with TRBD2 identical over 7 bases. From germline, CDR1 is SNHLY and CDR2 FYNNEI. This CDR3 comprises 14 residues. Trimming took 6 bases from V and 2 from J; bases not matched to a gene: 6. CDR3 amino acids: CASRGGVRQETQYF. CDR3 bases: TGTGCCAGCAGGGGGGGGGTCAGGCAAGAGACCCAGTACTTC.

The CDR3 DNA follows: TGTGCCAGCAGCGGGACAGGGGGCGACTATGGCTACACCTTC. The encoded protein is CASSGTGGDYGYTF. The rearrangement joins TRBV6-1 to TRBJ1-2; 12 nucleotides match TRBD1. The CDR3 loop spans 14 amino acids. CDR1 MNHNS and CDR2 SASEGT come from the germline V gene. V lost 6 bases and J lost 3; bases outside the gene matches: 2.

V gene TRBV13 combines with J gene TRBJ2-5; D gene unclear. The J call may be mistaken, given a closer DNA end match to TRBJ2-7. CDR3 size: 11 residues. CDR1 is PRHDT, CDR2 FYEKMQ, per germline (reference sequence). The CDR3 region has the DNA TGTGCCAGCAGCCTCATCTACGAGCAGTACTTC. It yields the protein CASSLIYEQYF.

The chain carries TRBV29-1 and TRBJ2-1; 7 nucleotides align to TRBD1. Losses at the gene ends were 3 bases for V and 6 bases for J; bases not matched to a gene: 8. CDR3 length: 14 amino acids. The germline V gene encodes CDR1 SQVTM and CDR2 ANQGSEA. The CDR3 DNA reads as TGCAGCGTTGATGGAGACAGGGTAATCAATGAGCAGTTCTTC. Its translation: CSVDGDRVINEQFF.